The sequence of this T cell receptor beta chain was determined in a study of OX40 agonist ivuxolimab in advanced cancers. Context from the whole study: Ivuxolimab, which targeted the costimulatory receptor OX40 (CD134), was an agonistic, fully human IgG2 monoclonal antibody. Intravenous ivuxolimab was administered to patients every 2 weeks at six dose levels: 0.01, 0.1, 0.3, 1.5, 3 and 10 mg/kg. Among the roughly 50 dose-escalation patients, roughly 20 had hepatocellular carcinoma, roughly 15 melanoma, 9 renal cell carcinoma and 9 head and neck cancer. The dose-escalation cohort was about 83% male with a mean age of approximately 60 years, ranging from 23 to 79. Patients were allowed to have had prior anti-PD-1, anti-PD-L1 or anti-CTLA-4 therapy, and more than 30% of the dose-escalation patients had previously received checkpoint inhibitors. Three dose-escalation patients achieved partial responses, one with hepatocellular carcinoma and two with cutaneous melanoma. The point of sequencing TCRbeta in the periphery was to test whether ivuxolimab changed TCR sequence diversity and drove clonal T-cell expansion. The paper reports the monotherapy dose-escalation portion (N = 52 patients) of the phase I ivuxolimab trial.

Patients with autoimmune disease history or receiving systemic immunosuppression were excluded from the trial. In every dose cohort, peripheral blood was drawn for TCR sequencing at baseline, cycle 4 day 1, and cycle 7 day 1. Samples were obtained from an open-label, multicenter, first-in-human phase I dose-escalation trial of ivuxolimab. Adults with locally advanced or metastatic head and neck squamous cell, hepatocellular, melanoma or renal cell carcinoma were enrolled in the trial. Before TCR sequencing, CD4+ T cells and CD8+ T cells from peripheral blood were sorted into separate populations. Of note for this clone: This clone's antigen is unknown. No base quality values were provided; no much bigger clone lies one nucleotide off.

What the work shows at the level of the full study, not this receptor alone: The antigen specificity of the clonally expanded peripheral T cells was not determined. In partial responders in the 0.1-3.0 mg/kg groups, normalized peripheral clonal expansion was found to be among the lowest, especially among CD8+ T cells. After ivuxolimab, more expanded clones were found on average in CD8+ T cells than in CD4+ T cells. Low levels of normalized T-cell clonal expansion were also seen in some nonresponding patients. At doses of 0.1 to 3.0 mg/kg, clonal expansion of both CD4+ and CD8+ blood T cells was observed from baseline to week 6.

V and J lose 5 bases and 3 bases, and a span of 17 bases separates them. The CDR3 sequence holds 15 residues, the cysteine and phenylalanine included. The only DNA kept is the CDR3, 45 bases in frame from the first base. Looking up the germline V gene yields CDR1 SGHTA and CDR2 FQGNSA. To sequence the TCRbeta CDR3 region, genomic DNA was isolated from the sorted cells. The immunoSEQ Assay was used to sequence the TCRbeta CDR3 regions. What TCRdb holds here is the immuneACCESS table cut down to in-frame rearrangements. Part of the clones is not present; checked against another copy, under half of the missing clones reflect an unresolved V gene, and the others are unexplained. Present in this sample are around 49,000 clones, 75% to 80% of which were seen just once. Jointly, the top ten make up roughly 7.9% of the sample.

The TCR originated in an adult with an advanced solid tumor such as melanoma, head and neck, liver or kidney cancer. Source: CD4+ or CD8+ T cells sorted from blood, taken in a trial of the OX40 agonist ivuxolimab. Recombination connected TRBV7-2 to TRBJ2-7; a tentative D call is TRBD1 (6 bases match). The DNA reads as follows: TGTGCCAGCAGCACCGAACAGGGTACCCACTACGAGCAGTACTTC. It is translated as CASSTEQGTHYEQYF.